A selection of T cell receptor beta chains follows, all from one sample in a study of blood T cell repertoires in COVID-19. Method: immunoSEQ multiplex PCR; TCRdb's copy keeps in-frame clones and lacks some. The sample holds about 240,000 clones, 65% to 85% seen once. The sequencing sample was made of peripheral blood. The receptor source for this set is a human donor in a cohort sampled during active COVID-19. The CDR3 runs from the conserved cysteine through the conserved F or W. Fields, in order: V gene, D gene, clone size, CDR3 length, J gene, CDR3 protein, CDR3 DNA. D genes are given only for firm matches. Where a row states a size, it is once, few, many or the class of an expanded clone; other rows omit it.

v_gene: TRBV6-5; d_gene: -; abundance: -; len: 14; j_gene: TRBJ1-2; CDR3aa: CASISQGASYGYTF; CDR3nt: TGTGCCAGCATCTCACAGGGTGCCTCCTATGGCTACACCTTC
v_gene: TRBV3-1/TRBV3-2; d_gene: -; abundance: -; len: 13; j_gene: TRBJ1-6; CDR3aa: CASSQGANSPLHF; CDR3nt: TGTGCCAGCAGCCAGGGAGCGAATTCACCCCTCCACTTT
v_gene: TRBV5-6; d_gene: -; abundance: few; len: 14; j_gene: TRBJ1-1; CDR3aa: CASSLLGTNTEAFF; CDR3nt: TGTGCCAGCAGCTTGCTAGGGACTAACACTGAAGCTTTCTTT
v_gene: TRBV6-5; d_gene: TRBD1; abundance: -; len: 15; j_gene: TRBJ2-7; CDR3aa: CASSYSPTGSYEQYF; CDR3nt: TGTGCCAGCAGTTACTCCCCGACAGGGAGCTACGAGCAGTACTTC
v_gene: TRBV5-1; d_gene: -; abundance: -; len: 15; j_gene: TRBJ1-5; CDR3aa: CASSLGDGRNQPQHF; CDR3nt: TGCGCCAGCAGCTTGGGGGACGGGAGAAATCAGCCCCAGCATTTT
v_gene: TRBV5-4; d_gene: -; abundance: once; len: 13; j_gene: TRBJ1-2; CDR3aa: CASSPDRNYGYTF; CDR3nt: TGTGCCAGCAGCCCTGACAGGAACTATGGCTACACCTTC
v_gene: TRBV5-4; d_gene: -; abundance: -; len: 16; j_gene: TRBJ2-5; CDR3aa: CASSLDRGSRGETQYF; CDR3nt: TGTGCCAGCAGCTTGGATCGGGGGTCTAGGGGAGAGACCCAGTACTTC
v_gene: TRBV6-5; d_gene: -; abundance: -; len: 13; j_gene: TRBJ2-7; CDR3aa: CASKDRGRGEQYF; CDR3nt: TGTGCCAGCAAAGACCGAGGAAGGGGCGAGCAGTACTTC
v_gene: TRBV2; d_gene: -; abundance: -; len: 13; j_gene: TRBJ1-2; CDR3aa: CASSKQGPPGYTF; CDR3nt: TGTGCCAGCAGCAAACAGGGACCCCCCGGCTACACCTTC
v_gene: TRBV10-1; d_gene: -; abundance: many; len: 14; j_gene: TRBJ1-1; CDR3aa: CASSSGLRYTEAFF; CDR3nt: TGCGCCAGCAGTTCGGGACTCAGGTACACTGAAGCTTTCTTT
v_gene: TRBV10-3; d_gene: -; abundance: -; len: 13; j_gene: TRBJ1-2; CDR3aa: CAISEAANYGYTF; CDR3nt: TGTGCCATCAGTGAAGCGGCTAACTATGGCTACACCTTC
v_gene: TRBV29-1; d_gene: -; abundance: few; len: 12; j_gene: TRBJ2-7; CDR3aa: CSVGSRADEQYF; CDR3nt: TGCAGCGTTGGATCCAGGGCGGACGAGCAGTACTTC
v_gene: TRBV13; d_gene: TRBD2; abundance: few; len: 14; j_gene: TRBJ2-1; CDR3aa: CASSRLADYNEQFF; CDR3nt: TGTGCCAGCAGCCGACTAGCGGACTACAATGAGCAGTTCTTC
v_gene: TRBV5-1; d_gene: TRBD1; abundance: -; len: 15; j_gene: TRBJ2-3; CDR3aa: CASSPGQGFTDTQYF; CDR3nt: TGCGCCAGCAGCCCGGGACAGGGTTTCACAGATACGCAGTATTTT
v_gene: TRBV6-1; d_gene: -; abundance: -; len: 14; j_gene: TRBJ1-5; CDR3aa: CASSEQGDNQPQHF; CDR3nt: TGTGCCAGCAGTGAGCAGGGTGACAATCAGCCCCAGCATTTT
v_gene: TRBV5-1; d_gene: TRBD1; abundance: -; len: 15; j_gene: TRBJ2-3; CDR3aa: CATKTRDSPTDTQYF; CDR3nt: TGCGCCACCAAAACCCGGGACAGTCCCACAGATACGCAGTATTTT
v_gene: TRBV19; d_gene: TRBD1; abundance: -; len: 14; j_gene: TRBJ2-7; CDR3aa: CASSSGTGGYEQYF; CDR3nt: TGTGCCAGTAGTTCTGGGACAGGGGGGTACGAGCAGTACTTC
v_gene: TRBV9; d_gene: -; abundance: -; len: 16; j_gene: TRBJ1-3; CDR3aa: CASSNGQSSSGNTIYF; CDR3nt: TGTGCCAGCAGCAACGGACAGTCGAGCTCTGGAAACACCATATATTTT
v_gene: TRBV9; d_gene: -; abundance: -; len: 12; j_gene: TRBJ1-2; CDR3aa: CASSVERGGYTF; CDR3nt: TGTGCCAGCAGCGTAGAACGGGGTGGCTACACCTTC
v_gene: TRBV27; d_gene: -; abundance: once; len: 14; j_gene: TRBJ1-1; CDR3aa: CASSLNRVSTEAFF; CDR3nt: TGTGCCAGCAGTCTAAACAGGGTAAGCACTGAAGCTTTCTTT
v_gene: TRBV6-6; d_gene: TRBD1; abundance: -; len: 13; j_gene: TRBJ1-2; CDR3aa: CASSRQGWLGYTF; CDR3nt: TGTGCCAGCAGTCGACAGGGTTGGTTAGGCTACACCTTC